The present TCR beta chain was sequenced within a study of blood T cell repertoires in COVID-19. Per the original data handling: Estimated nucleated cell counts came from reference gene primer amplification. Data came from immunoSEQ multiplex PCR; TCRdb stores just in-frame clones and leaves some out. V and J calls and clone size are as listed in that table; D and trimming were resolved from the DNA. The sample consists of over 250,000 clones, approximately 90% of them appearing once. Between the trimmed V and J ends, which lost 11 bases and 8 bases, there was a span of 21 bases. The CDR3 is 13 residues long.

The sample was peripheral blood. The chain carries TRBV12-3 or TRBV12-4 and TRBJ1-2; TRBD1 is a possible D gene (5 bases). This clonotype originated in a woman aged 35 to 49 who had recovered from COVID-19. The CDR3 DNA follows: TGTGCCCTAGTTGGGGGGACTTTCGGCGGCTACACCTTC. Protein sequence: CALVGGTFGGYTF.